This T cell receptor (beta chain) was captured in a study of blood T cell repertoires in COVID-19. Study in general: Italy, Spain and the United States were the sources of the convalescent and acute COVID-19 samples. PBMCs, B-cell-depleted T cells, or T cells were the source of the cDNA or gDNA that made up the material.

Germline V CDR1 and CDR2: ENHRY, SYGVKD. The CDR3 extends over 15 amino acids. The V gene end was trimmed by 4 bases and the J gene end by 5 bases; junction bases not matched to a gene: 9. Per the original data handling: Reference gene primer amplification yielded estimated nucleated cell counts. Sequencing used immunoSEQ multiplex PCR; TCRdb keeps in-frame clones, though not all of them. V, J and clone size derive from that table, while D and trimming were established from the DNA sequence. The sample has some 200,000 clones, about four fifths seen once. Ten or more counts support this clone. The V call is TRBV10-3, the J call TRBJ2-3, with TRBD1 matching 7 bases. The specimen was PBMCs or T cells enriched from blood (not recorded which). The TCR sequence derives from a woman between 50 and 59 years old who had been exposed to COVID-19. CDR3 bases: TGTGCCATCAGTGTCGGCAGGGGGAATCAAGATACGCAGTATTTT. Protein product: CAISVGRGNQDTQYF.